Each of the 5 T cell receptor beta chains below was sequenced from the same sample in a study of blood T cell repertoires in COVID-19. Libraries were prepared by immunoSEQ multiplex PCR; TCRdb keeps only in-frame clonotypes and omits some of them. The table lists some 94,000 clones, 85% to 90% of them singletons. Material: peripheral blood. All receptors come from a human donor in a cohort sampled during active COVID-19.

The chain has TRBV19 and TRBJ1-2, with 7 nucleotides matching TRBD1. Germline V gene lookup returns CDR1 LNHDA and CDR2 SQIVND (reference sequence). V shed 7 bases and J 2 bases; nucleotides not matched to a gene: 4. The length of the CDR3 is 13 residues. DNA for the CDR3: TGTGCCAGTACCCTGGGACAGAACTATGGCTACACCTTC. Amino acid sequence: CASTLGQNYGYTF.

This sequence joins TRBV11-1 and TRBJ2-5; 8 nucleotides agree with TRBD2. J gave up 4 bases and V 3 bases, and 7 bases lay outside the gene matches. The CDR3 consists of 15 residues. Germline loops: CDR1 SGHAT, CDR2 FQDESV (reference sequence). CDR3 sequence (DNA): TGTGCCAGCAGCTTCGGGGGGGCCAGGGGAGAGACCCAGTACTTC. It specifies CASSFGGARGETQYF. Based on the CDR3 plus reference TRBV11-1 and TRBJ2-5, the full variable domain is EAEVAQSPRYKITEKSQAVAFWCDPISGHATLYWYRQILGQGPELLVQFQDESVVDDSQLPKDRFSAERLKGVDSTLKIQPAELGDSAMYLCASSFGGARGETQYFGPGTRLLVL.

This chain uses TRBV23-1 with TRBJ1-5, with TRBD1 as a possible D gene (6 bases). TRBV23-1 counts as an open reading frame of uncertain function. CDR3 length: 16 residues. V was clipped by 1 base and J by 6 bases, with 16 bases between them. CDR3 region: CASSQFAGTGLQPQHF. The DNA of the CDR3 is TGCGCCAGCAGTCAATTCGCCGGTACAGGGCTTCAGCCCCAGCATTTT.

The V and J genes are TRBV6-6 and TRBJ1-3; D gene unclear. Trimming removed 9 bases at V and 3 bases at J, with 6 bases between. CDR3 length: 11 amino acids. From germline, CDR1 is MNHNY and CDR2 SVGAGI (reference sequence). The CDR3 loop reads CASHIGNTIYF. In DNA form, the CDR3 reads TGTGCCAGTCACATTGGAAACACCATATATTTT.

This chain connects TRBV5-4 to TRBJ2-5, with TRBD2 identical over 7 bases. CDR1 is SGHNT and CDR2 is YYREEE in the germline V gene (reference sequence). V lost 1 base and J lost 4; bases outside the gene matches: 1. The CDR3 loop spans 13 amino acids. The CDR3 bases are TGTGCCAGCAGCTTGATAGCGGGAGAGACCCAGTACTTC. It codes for CASSLIAGETQYF.